The clone carrying this T cell receptor beta chain has a handful of counts. This entry belongs to a study of T cells in Graves' hyperthyroidism and ophthalmopathy. CDR1 SGHDT and CDR2 YYEEEE come from the germline V gene. CDR3 size: 15 residues. The V end lost 4 bases, the J end lost 4 bases, and 15 bases lay between the germline ends. TCR beta CDR3 sequences were amplified from RNA transcripts. The HTBI primer set served for first-round RT-PCR of the TCR CDR3. From the multiplex PCR reads, TCRdb called clonotypes with MiXCR, one entry per CDR3 protein. This sample yields around 200,000 distinct CDR3 sequences, of which 15% to 20% are seen a single time; around two fifths belongs to the top ten.

This TCR was sampled from a man aged 35-49 years with Graves' hyperthyroidism. Sequencing input: blood. This chain links TRBV5-6 with TRBJ2-1; D ambiguous. The CDR3 DNA follows: TGTGCCAGCAGCCCCGTTGAGGTCTCGTACAATGAGCAGTTCTTC. Amino acid sequence: CASSPVEVSYNEQFF. Complete variable domain (other parts from reference TRBV5-6 and TRBJ2-1): DAGVTQSPTHLIKTRGQQVTLRCSPKSGHDTVSWYQQALGQGPQFIFQYYEEEERQRGNFPDRFSGHQFPNYSSELNVNALLLGDSALYLCASSPVEVSYNEQFFGPGTRLTVL.